This T cell receptor (beta chain) was documented in a study of shared clonotypes between healthy human individuals. Overall study findings and caveats: Clonotype sharing among donors was expected to depend on sequencing depth. Naive subsets typically showed greater estimated richness than memory subsets.

For this clone: Its target is not known.

Generated by immunoSEQ multiplex PCR, the TCRdb table keeps only in-frame clones and is missing some. The sample consists of roughly 700,000 clones, 74% of them appearing once. This CDR3 comprises 12 residues. Per the germline V gene, CDR1 is MDHEN and CDR2 is SYDVKM. V lost 5 bases and J 9 bases, leaving 11 bases between the germline ends. The clonotype was recovered from a woman aged 25 to 39 in good health. The chain uses TRBV28 and TRBJ1-5; D unresolved. The sample consisted of memory CD4+ T cells sorted from blood. Subset here: CD45RA-negative fraction. The CDR3 sequence is CASSAALRPQHF. The CDR3 DNA reads TGTGCCAGCAGTGCGGCCTTAAGGCCCCAGCATTTT.